The clone carrying this T cell receptor (beta chain) came up once. Original processing methods: Scientists estimated how many nucleated cells there were by amplifying reference gene primers. The table came from immunoSEQ multiplex PCR; TCRdb's copy has only in-frame clones and leaves some out. For V, J and clone size, that table is used; D and trimming come from the DNA. The data contain 190,000 or so clones, about 95% of them singletons. This record comes from a study of blood T cell repertoires in COVID-19. Trimming at V came to 6 bases and at J to 3 bases, leaving 7 bases not matched to a gene. The CDR3 is made up of 14 amino acids. CDR1 and CDR2 (germline): WSHSY, SAAADI.

Sequences were obtained from peripheral blood. This chain joins TRBV10-2 and TRBJ1-1, with TRBD1 matching 7 bases. The clonotype originates from a man younger than 40 with COVID-19, enrolled during active disease. CDR3 region: CASRGTDTYTEAFF. As DNA, the CDR3 is TGCGCCAGCAGAGGGACAGATACCTACACTGAAGCTTTCTTT.